The 18 T cell receptor beta chains reported below all come from one sample, sequenced in a study of OX40 agonist ivuxolimab in advanced cancers. Some clones are missing from TCRdb's copy, which holds only in-frame ones; the method was immunoSEQ multiplex PCR. The table lists approximately 79,000 clones, 94% of them singletons, with around 21% in the top ten. The material was CD4+ or CD8+ T cells sorted from blood, obtained in a trial of the OX40 agonist ivuxolimab. The receptor source for this set is an adult with an advanced solid tumor such as melanoma, head and neck, liver or kidney cancer.

V and J are TRBV11-2 and TRBJ2-3; D is ambiguous. This CDR3 spans 18 amino acids. Germline-derived CDR1 and CDR2 are SGHAT and FQNNGV. Trimming removed 1 base from V and 6 bases from J, with 23 bases in between. In DNA form, the CDR3 reads TGTGCCAGCAGCTTAGCCCCCCAGATTTTCCGTAGTGAGGATACGCAGTATTTT. Translated: CASSLAPQIFRSEDTQYF. Complete variable domain (other parts from reference TRBV11-2 and TRBJ2-3): EAGVAQSPRYKIIEKRQSVAFWCNPISGHATLYWYQQILGQGPKLLIQFQNNGVVDDSQLPKDRFSAERLKGVDSTLKIQPAKLEDSAVYLCASSLAPQIFRSEDTQYFGPGTRLTVL.

This clone has just one count. V and J are TRBV28 and TRBJ1-2; no definite D call. In germline, CDR1 is MDHEN, CDR2 SYDVKM. V dropped 3 bases and J dropped 4 bases, with 12 bases sitting between them. This CDR3 is built from 14 residues. The CDR3 loop is CASSFAPASYGYTF. CDR3 nucleotides: TGTGCCAGCAGTTTCGCCCCGGCCTCCTATGGCTACACCTTC.

This chain links TRBV5-1 with TRBJ1-1; 8 bases line up with TRBD1. From germline, CDR1 is SGHRS and CDR2 YFSETQ. The CDR3 is made up of 13 amino acids. V lost 2 bases and J lost 4; bases outside the gene matches: 1. CDR3 residues: CASSLQGGTEAFF. The DNA of the CDR3 is TGCGCCAGCAGCTTACAGGGGGGCACTGAAGCTTTCTTT.

This chain joins TRBV29-1 and TRBJ2-7, with D maybe TRBD2 (6 bases). V was cut by 7 bases and J by 3 bases, with 7 bases left in between. The length of the CDR3 is 10 residues. The germline V gene has CDR1 SQVTM and CDR2 ANQGSEA. The CDR3 bases are TGCAGCGGGGGGGACTACGAGCAGTACTTC. The encoded protein is CSGGDYEQYF.

On this clone: The junction shows a germline mismatch at one end, possibly a read error. The chain combines TRBV30 with TRBJ1-1, with D possibly TRBD1 on 5 matching bases. The CDR3 is made up of 14 amino acids. Germline CDR1 is GTSNPN and CDR2 is SVGIG (reference sequence). The chain's CDR3 is CAWSVGDLNAEAFF. CDR3 in DNA: TGTGCCTGGAGTGTAGGGGATCTGAACGCTGAAGCTTTCTTT.

This chain uses TRBV19 with TRBJ1-1, with TRBD1 matching 8 bases. V was clipped by 5 bases and J by 4 bases; unmatched bases: 6. Looked up from germline, CDR1 is LNHDA and CDR2 is SQIVND (reference sequence). The CDR3 length is 14 residues. CDR3 DNA sequence: TGTGCCAGTAGTCTACGGACAGGGTTCACTGAAGCTTTCTTT. Its protein product is CASSLRTGFTEAFF.

The rearrangement links TRBV6-6 to TRBJ2-3; tentative D call: TRBD1 (7 bases). From germline, CDR1 is MNHNY and CDR2 SVGAGI (reference sequence). The CDR3 extends over 15 amino acids. The V gene lost 6 bases and the J gene lost 5 bases, with 18 bases spanning the gap. In nucleotides, the CDR3 is TGTGCCAGCAGCTCGGGACAGTCCGGGAGAGATACGCAGTATTTT. Amino acid sequence: CASSSGQSGRDTQYF.

V and J are TRBV21-1 and TRBJ2-6; whether TRBD1, the table's D call, matches the DNA was not checked. TRBV21-1 is classified as a pseudogene. The CDR3 covers 16 residues. In DNA form, the CDR3 reads TGTGCCAGCAGCAGAGGACAGGCAGCTGGGGCCAACGTCCTGACTTTC. Protein: CASSRGQAAGANVLTF.

CDR3 region: CASSWDTPYEQYF. The CDR3 DNA follows: TGTGCCAGCAGCTGGGACACCCCCTACGAGCAGTACTTC. The rearrangement uses TRBV5-4 and TRBJ2-7; D perhaps matches TRBD1 (6 bases). Trimming cost V 3 bases and J 2 bases, with 9 bases left between them. Germline V gives CDR1 SGHNT, CDR2 YYREEE (reference sequence). The CDR3 runs 13 residues.

The chain employs TRBV4-1 and TRBJ1-6; D ambiguous. In germline, CDR1 is MGHRA, CDR2 YSYEKL. Trimming pared 4 bases from V and 10 bases from J, leaving 11 bases between. The CDR3 runs to 13 residues. CDR3 in DNA: TGCGCCAGCAGCCTCAATGATGGCTCACCCCTCCACTTT. Residues: CASSLNDGSPLHF.

Written as DNA, the CDR3 is TGTGCCAGCAGTTTTAGGGTCACCGGGGAGCTGTTTTTT. Its protein product is CASSFRVTGELFF. The chain recombines TRBV28 with TRBJ2-2, with D uncertain. This CDR3 is 13 amino acids long. Trimming took 3 bases from V and 4 from J, leaving 6 bases between them. Germline V gene sequence: CDR1 MDHEN, CDR2 SYDVKM.

The rearrangement uses TRBV30 and TRBJ2-7; 9 bases map to TRBD1. The germline V gene has CDR1 GTSNPN and CDR2 SVGIG (reference sequence). The CDR3 is made up of 13 amino acids. V lost 5 bases, J lost 2 bases, and 4 bases stayed unmatched. The CDR3 sequence: CAWSTGGAYEQYF. CDR3 bases: TGTGCCTGGTCGACAGGGGGAGCCTACGAGCAGTACTTC.

This clone turned up a few times. V and J are TRBV19 and TRBJ1-5; D may be TRBD1 (5 bases). Trimming pared 8 bases from V and 1 base from J, leaving 12 bases between. Germline V gene sequence: CDR1 LNHDA, CDR2 SQIVND (reference sequence). The CDR3 covers 14 residues. The CDR3 loop is CASGQEGSNQPQHF. The CDR3 nucleotides read TGTGCCAGTGGGCAGGAGGGGAGCAATCAGCCCCAGCATTTT.

The chain is built from TRBV7-9 and TRBJ1-2; D uncertain. V shed 2 bases and J shed 0 bases, with 10 bases lying between them. There are 15 residues in the CDR3. Germline lookup yields CDR1 SEHNR and CDR2 FQNEAQ (reference sequence). The CDR3, as DNA: TGTGCCAGCAGCTTACTTCCGACCCCTAACTATGGCTACACCTTC. Protein sequence: CASSLLPTPNYGYTF.

The chain recombines TRBV18 with TRBJ2-7; the D is unclear. Trimming removed 3 bases from V and 3 bases from J, with 18 bases in between. In germline, CDR1 is KGHSH, CDR2 LQKENI. CDR3 length equals 16 residues. The CDR3 is CASSPSPTRQVYEQYF. The DNA for the CDR3 is TGTGCCAGCTCACCCTCCCCCACACGGCAGGTCTACGAGCAGTACTTC.

The chain carries TRBV27 and TRBJ1-2, with D maybe TRBD1 (5 bases). Germline lookup yields CDR1 MNHEY and CDR2 SMNVEV (reference sequence). The CDR3 consists of 17 residues. V gave up 6 bases and J gave up 4 bases, with 24 bases separating them. CDR3 bases: TGTGCCAGCAGCACAGCTATTTTAGAGAGGGACGGCTATGGCTACACCTTC. This gives the protein CASSTAILERDGYGYTF.

V gene TRBV7-2 combines with J gene TRBJ2-7; 7 bases fit TRBD1. V lost 4 bases to trimming and J lost 3 bases; unmatched junction nucleotides: 9. The CDR3 loop spans 15 amino acids. The V gene's germline CDR1 is SGHTA and CDR2 FQGNSA. The CDR3 coding sequence is TGTGCCAGCAGCTCTTACGGGACAGTAGTCTACGAGCAGTACTTC. Translating it yields CASSSYGTVVYEQYF.

The chain carries TRBV27 and TRBJ2-1; D remains unclear. This CDR3 contains 15 residues. The germline gives CDR1 MNHEY, CDR2 SMNVEV (reference sequence). V shed 2 bases and J shed 0 bases, with 8 bases lying between them. DNA of the CDR3: TGTGCCAGCAGTTTAATTTTGGGCTCCTACAATGAGCAGTTCTTC. This gives the protein CASSLILGSYNEQFF.